A selection of T cell receptor beta chains follows, all from one sample in a study of cytomegalovirus exposure and HLA in healthy donors. Repertoires were generated with immunoSEQ multiplex PCR, while TCRdb's copy carries only in-frame clones and drops some. This table has about 240,000 clones, about 85% appearing once. Sequences were obtained from PBMCs. These TCRs come from a girl aged 2-9 years in good health and CMV-seronegative. Each CDR3 is given with its conserved first and last residue. A D gene is named only where the DNA matches it firmly. Expanded clones get a size class; other rows say once, few or many, or leave the size out.

.	TRBV7-9	.	TRBJ1-1	CASSLAGVNTEAFF	TGTGCCAGCAGCTTGGCCGGGGTGAACACTGAAGCTTTCTTT
.	TRBV9	.	TRBJ2-1	CASSVDGLRYNEQFF	TGTGCCAGCAGCGTCGACGGACTGCGGTACAATGAGCAGTTCTTC
TRBD2	TRBV6-5	once	TRBJ2-3	CASSYSREGTDTQYF	TGTGCCAGCAGTTACTCGCGGGAGGGCACAGATACGCAGTATTTT
TRBD2	TRBV7-2	.	TRBJ2-7	CASSLASGGAAGYEQYF	TGTGCCAGCAGCTTAGCGAGCGGGGGGGCGGCTGGGTACGAGCAGTACTTC
TRBD1	TRBV5-4	.	TRBJ2-7	CASSSRDRAYEQYF	TGTGCCAGCAGCTCCCGGGACAGGGCCTACGAGCAGTACTTC
.	TRBV19	.	TRBJ1-1	CASKESGTRERWTEAFF	TGTGCCAGTAAGGAGAGCGGGACAAGGGAAAGATGGACTGAAGCTTTCTTT
.	TRBV19	.	TRBJ1-1	CASSPRSWKGATEAFF	TGTGCCAGTAGCCCCCGGAGTTGGAAAGGGGCCACTGAAGCTTTCTTT
.	TRBV5-1	.	TRBJ2-1	CASSLERGYEQFF	TGCGCCAGCAGCTTGGAAAGGGGCTATGAGCAGTTCTTC
TRBD2	TRBV5-4	.	TRBJ2-1	CASSPAGGVNEQFF	TGTGCCAGCAGTCCAGCGGGAGGCGTAAATGAGCAGTTCTTC
.	TRBV4-1	few	TRBJ2-7	CASSQLGPLYEQYF	TGCGCCAGCAGCCAATTGGGGCCCCTCTACGAGCAGTACTTC
.	TRBV7-4	.	TRBJ2-7	CASSSLSVTKEDEQYF	TGTGCCAGCAGCTCCCTATCCGTTACCAAGGAGGACGAGCAGTACTTC
.	TRBV5-1	.	TRBJ2-1	CASSSRTYNNEQFF	TGCGCCAGCAGCTCACGGACTTACAACAATGAGCAGTTCTTC
TRBD2	TRBV5-4	.	TRBJ2-5	CASSPLAGGLYQETQYF	TGTGCCAGCAGCCCTTTAGCGGGAGGCCTGTACCAAGAGACCCAGTACTTC
TRBD2	TRBV5-1	.	TRBJ2-1	CASSLEPLAGVGNEQFF	TGCGCCAGCAGCTTGGAACCTCTAGCGGGAGTCGGCAATGAGCAGTTCTTC
.	TRBV5-4	.	TRBJ1-2	CASSLEVGSVYGYTF	TGTGCCAGCAGCTTGGAGGTCGGGTCAGTTTACGGCTACACCTTC
TRBD2	TRBV19	.	TRBJ2-2	CASKGGRANTGELFF	TGTGCCAGTAAAGGCGGGAGGGCCAACACCGGGGAGCTGTTTTTT
TRBD1	TRBV27	.	TRBJ1-6	CASSGGPNNSPLHF	TGTGCCAGCTCAGGGGGCCCCAATAATTCACCCCTCCACTTT
.	TRBV5-6	.	TRBJ2-1	CASSSGAGASKYNEQFF	TGTGCCAGCAGCTCAGGTGCAGGGGCTAGTAAATACAATGAGCAGTTCTTC
TRBD1	TRBV27	.	TRBJ1-2	CASSRGTAYNYGYTF	TGTGCCAGCAGTCGTGGGACAGCTTATAACTATGGCTACACCTTC